Listed below are T cell receptor beta chains from one sample, sequenced in a study of blood T cell repertoires in COVID-19. Sequenced by immunoSEQ multiplex PCR; TCRdb stores in-frame clones only, minus some. Of under 130,000 clones in the sample, approximately 78% were seen once. Sequencing was carried out using peripheral blood. These receptors all stem from a woman of 80 years or more with acute or convalescent COVID-19. CDR3s include the opening cysteine and the closing phenylalanine or tryptophan. Fields, in order: J gene, V gene, CDR3 protein.

j_call: TRBJ1-1
v_call: TRBV30
cdr3_aa: CAWRRGDRPVNTEAFF

j_call: TRBJ1-4
v_call: TRBV5-1
cdr3_aa: CASSLEGANEKLFF

j_call: TRBJ2-2
v_call: TRBV24-1
cdr3_aa: CATSERGGELFF

j_call: TRBJ2-5
v_call: TRBV6-5
cdr3_aa: CASSSRGASGKQTQYF

j_call: TRBJ2-7
v_call: TRBV11-2
cdr3_aa: CASSPPSGRSSYEQYF

j_call: TRBJ1-1
v_call: TRBV7-9
cdr3_aa: CASSFRGMNTEAFF

j_call: TRBJ2-2
v_call: TRBV24-1
cdr3_aa: CATSDLPGQTANTGELFF

j_call: TRBJ2-1
v_call: TRBV29-1
cdr3_aa: CSVLGREVPYEQFF

j_call: TRBJ2-2
v_call: TRBV3-1/TRBV3-2
cdr3_aa: CASSQEDSLGGELFF

j_call: TRBJ1-5
v_call: TRBV4-1
cdr3_aa: CASSQDGGNSNQPQHF

j_call: TRBJ1-6
v_call: TRBV28
cdr3_aa: CASSIRDFSSPLHF

j_call: TRBJ2-2
v_call: TRBV29-1
cdr3_aa: CSVHRTGGNGELFF

j_call: TRBJ2-1
v_call: TRBV5-1
cdr3_aa: CASGSTGTGSYNEQFF

j_call: TRBJ1-6
v_call: TRBV5-6
cdr3_aa: CASSLRAGSPLHF

j_call: TRBJ1-5
v_call: TRBV19
cdr3_aa: CASSTGDRGGGNQPQHF

j_call: TRBJ2-5
v_call: TRBV6-2/TRBV6-3
cdr3_aa: CASSAGASGSFQETQYF

j_call: TRBJ2-2
v_call: TRBV20-1
cdr3_aa: CSASLLNTGELFF

j_call: TRBJ2-1
v_call: TRBV5-4
cdr3_aa: CASSPESRSYNEQFF

j_call: TRBJ2-3
v_call: TRBV5-1
cdr3_aa: CASGLTHTDTQYF

j_call: TRBJ1-1
v_call: TRBV27
cdr3_aa: CASSRRDPGPEAFF

j_call: TRBJ2-3
v_call: TRBV15
cdr3_aa: CATSRLAGADTQYF

j_call: TRBJ2-3
v_call: TRBV11-2
cdr3_aa: CASTPRARAGTDTQYF

j_call: TRBJ2-5
v_call: TRBV5-1
cdr3_aa: CASSMAPSETQYF

j_call: TRBJ2-7
v_call: TRBV29-1
cdr3_aa: CSVPGQGAYEQYF

j_call: TRBJ2-7
v_call: TRBV6-5
cdr3_aa: CASSRVASGEYEQYF

j_call: TRBJ1-5
v_call: TRBV27
cdr3_aa: CASSPLVSQNQPQHF

j_call: TRBJ1-1
v_call: TRBV5-6
cdr3_aa: CASSLLASGSETEAFF

j_call: TRBJ1-5
v_call: TRBV7-8
cdr3_aa: CASSLRTDFSNQPQHF

j_call: TRBJ2-7
v_call: TRBV5-6
cdr3_aa: CASSLLGQSSYEQYF

j_call: TRBJ2-2
v_call: TRBV7-2
cdr3_aa: CASSFSAASGGNTGELFF

j_call: TRBJ1-1
v_call: TRBV5-4
cdr3_aa: CASSPGGAKDTEAFF

j_call: TRBJ1-2
v_call: TRBV24-1
cdr3_aa: CATSDWDSNYGYTF

j_call: TRBJ2-1
v_call: TRBV3-1/TRBV3-2
cdr3_aa: CASSLGLAGDNEQFF

j_call: TRBJ2-1
v_call: TRBV5-5
cdr3_aa: CASSLSLNEQFF

j_call: TRBJ1-3
v_call: TRBV5-1
cdr3_aa: CASSFENPNTIYF

j_call: TRBJ1-6
v_call: TRBV6-6
cdr3_aa: CASRAPGQGFNSPLHF

j_call: TRBJ1-3
v_call: TRBV5-1
cdr3_aa: CASSLEQGNTIYF

j_call: TRBJ2-5
v_call: TRBV14
cdr3_aa: CASSRDRGETQYF

j_call: TRBJ2-5
v_call: TRBV12-5
cdr3_aa: CASGPDRYQETQYF

j_call: TRBJ1-6
v_call: TRBV5-1
cdr3_aa: CASSSGGGSYNSPLHF

j_call: TRBJ2-5
v_call: TRBV19
cdr3_aa: CASGRSSTGAETQYF

j_call: TRBJ2-3
v_call: TRBV12-5
cdr3_aa: CASGPPGGRVADTQYF

j_call: TRBJ2-7
v_call: TRBV4-1
cdr3_aa: CASSSGTGATYEQYF

j_call: TRBJ1-1
v_call: TRBV5-6
cdr3_aa: CASSLRGLAEAFF

j_call: TRBJ2-6
v_call: TRBV7-2
cdr3_aa: CASSLTANVLTF

j_call: TRBJ2-5
v_call: TRBV24-1
cdr3_aa: CATSDSRLETQYF

j_call: TRBJ2-3
v_call: TRBV3-1/TRBV3-2
cdr3_aa: CASSQAVQGFTDTQYF

j_call: TRBJ1-2
v_call: TRBV9
cdr3_aa: CASSAGGTNYGYTF

j_call: TRBJ1-1
v_call: TRBV24-1
cdr3_aa: CATSEGDQAFF

j_call: TRBJ1-2
v_call: TRBV28
cdr3_aa: CASSLGRQRYGYTF

j_call: TRBJ2-1
v_call: TRBV5-8
cdr3_aa: CASSVSGEGPRRNEQFF

j_call: TRBJ1-5
v_call: TRBV7-9
cdr3_aa: CASSRQGSNQPQHF

j_call: TRBJ2-1
v_call: TRBV30
cdr3_aa: CAWSVGQRNEQFF

j_call: TRBJ2-1
v_call: TRBV7-2
cdr3_aa: CASSAKRLAGSNEQFF

j_call: TRBJ2-2
v_call: TRBV29-1
cdr3_aa: CSVTGTGEDTGELFF

j_call: TRBJ2-1
v_call: TRBV28
cdr3_aa: CASRPTSGSLYEQFF

j_call: TRBJ2-5
v_call: TRBV4-1
cdr3_aa: CASSQRQQETQYF